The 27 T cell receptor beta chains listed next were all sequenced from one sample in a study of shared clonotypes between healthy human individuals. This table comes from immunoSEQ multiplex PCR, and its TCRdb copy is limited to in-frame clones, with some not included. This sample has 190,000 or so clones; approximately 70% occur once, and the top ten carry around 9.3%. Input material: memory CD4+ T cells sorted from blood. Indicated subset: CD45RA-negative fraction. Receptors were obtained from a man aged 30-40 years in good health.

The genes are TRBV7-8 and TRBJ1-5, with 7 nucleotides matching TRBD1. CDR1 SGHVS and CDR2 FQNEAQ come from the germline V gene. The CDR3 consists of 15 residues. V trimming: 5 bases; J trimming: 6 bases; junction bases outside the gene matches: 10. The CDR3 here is CASSIQTGRRQPQHF. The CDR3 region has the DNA TGTGCCAGCAGCATTCAGACAGGGCGTCGTCAGCCCCAGCATTTT.

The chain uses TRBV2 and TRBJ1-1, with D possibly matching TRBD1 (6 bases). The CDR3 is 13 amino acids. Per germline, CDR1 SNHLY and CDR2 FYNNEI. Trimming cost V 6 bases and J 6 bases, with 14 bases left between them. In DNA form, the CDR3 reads TGTGCCAGCAGCCTTGGACAGTATTCTGAAGCTTTCTTT. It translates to CASSLGQYSEAFF.

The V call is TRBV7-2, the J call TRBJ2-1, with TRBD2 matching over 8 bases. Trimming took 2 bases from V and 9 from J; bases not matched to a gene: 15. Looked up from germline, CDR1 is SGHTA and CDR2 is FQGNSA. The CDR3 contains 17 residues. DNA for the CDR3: TGTGCCAGCAGCTTATATCCAGCGGGAGAGTTGGGCACTGAGCAGTTCTTC. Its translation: CASSLYPAGELGTEQFF.

The CDR3, as DNA: TGTGCCAGCAGCCAAGATCGGGAGGGCTTAGAGCAGTACTTC. Translation gives CASSQDREGLEQYF. The rearrangement uses TRBV14 and TRBJ2-7, with TRBD2 matching 8 bases. J lost 7 bases, V lost 0 bases, and 5 bases had no gene match. The CDR3 totals 14 residues. Germline values: CDR1 SGHDN, CDR2 FVKESK.

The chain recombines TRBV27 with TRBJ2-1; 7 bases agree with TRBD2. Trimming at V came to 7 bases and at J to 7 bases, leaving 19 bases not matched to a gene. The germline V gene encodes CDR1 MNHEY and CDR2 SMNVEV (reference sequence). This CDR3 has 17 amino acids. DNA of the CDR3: TGTGCCAGCATTCCTAGGCTGGCGGGAGATTTAAGTAATGAGCAGTTCTTC. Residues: CASIPRLAGDLSNEQFF.

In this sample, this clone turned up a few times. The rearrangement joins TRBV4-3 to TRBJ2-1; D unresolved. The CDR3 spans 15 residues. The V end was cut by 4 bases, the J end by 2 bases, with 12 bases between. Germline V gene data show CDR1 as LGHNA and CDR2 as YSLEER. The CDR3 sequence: CASSLADQTYNEQFF. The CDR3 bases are TGCGCCAGCAGCCTGGCCGACCAGACCTACAATGAGCAGTTCTTC.

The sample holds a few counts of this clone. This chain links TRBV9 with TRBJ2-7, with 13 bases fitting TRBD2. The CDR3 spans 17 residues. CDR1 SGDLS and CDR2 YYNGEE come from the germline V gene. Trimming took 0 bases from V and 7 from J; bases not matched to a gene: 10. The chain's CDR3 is CASSVGGEGLAGREQYF. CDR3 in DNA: TGTGCCAGCAGCGTAGGAGGAGAGGGACTAGCGGGACGTGAGCAGTACTTC.

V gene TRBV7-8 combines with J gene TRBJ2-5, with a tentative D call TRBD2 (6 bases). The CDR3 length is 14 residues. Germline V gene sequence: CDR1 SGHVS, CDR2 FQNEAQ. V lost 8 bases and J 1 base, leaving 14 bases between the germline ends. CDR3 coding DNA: TGTGCCAGCCGGGTCCGGGGGTCCCAAGAGACCCAGTACTTC. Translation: CASRVRGSQETQYF.

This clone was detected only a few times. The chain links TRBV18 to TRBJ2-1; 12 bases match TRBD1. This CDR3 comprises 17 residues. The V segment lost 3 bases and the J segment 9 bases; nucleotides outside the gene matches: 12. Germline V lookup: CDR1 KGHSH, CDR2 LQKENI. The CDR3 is CASSPHHPGTGGREQFF. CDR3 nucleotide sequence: TGTGCCAGCTCACCCCACCATCCCGGGACAGGGGGCCGTGAGCAGTTCTTC.

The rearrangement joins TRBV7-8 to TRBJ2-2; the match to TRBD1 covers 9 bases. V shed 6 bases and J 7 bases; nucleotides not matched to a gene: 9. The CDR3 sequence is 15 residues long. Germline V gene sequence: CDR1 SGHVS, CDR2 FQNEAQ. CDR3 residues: CASRKQGAIFGELFF. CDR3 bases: TGTGCCAGCAGAAAACAGGGGGCGATTTTCGGGGAGCTGTTTTTT.

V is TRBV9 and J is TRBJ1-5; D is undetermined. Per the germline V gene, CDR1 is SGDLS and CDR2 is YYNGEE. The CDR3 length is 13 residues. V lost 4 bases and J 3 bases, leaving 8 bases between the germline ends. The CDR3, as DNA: TGTGCCAGCAGCTCCTCCCCCAATCAGCCCCAGCATTTT. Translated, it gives CASSSSPNQPQHF. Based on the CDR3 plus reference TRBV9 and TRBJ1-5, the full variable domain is DSGVTQTPKHLITATGQRVTLRCSPRSGDLSVYWYQQSLDQGLQFLIQYYNGEERAKGNILERFSAQQFPDLHSELNLSSLELGDSALYFCASSSSPNQPQHFGDGTRLSIL.

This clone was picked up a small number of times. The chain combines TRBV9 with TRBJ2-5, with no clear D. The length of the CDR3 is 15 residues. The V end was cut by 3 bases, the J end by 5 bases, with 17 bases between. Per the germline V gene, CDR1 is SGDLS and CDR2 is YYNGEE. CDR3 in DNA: TGTGCCAGCAGCGCCGGGCCGTCTTGGGATGAGACCCAGTACTTC. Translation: CASSAGPSWDETQYF.

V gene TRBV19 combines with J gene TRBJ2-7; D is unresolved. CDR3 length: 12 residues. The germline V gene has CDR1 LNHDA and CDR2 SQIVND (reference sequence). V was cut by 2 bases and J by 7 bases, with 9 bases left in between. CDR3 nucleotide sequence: TGTGCCAGTAGTATAAGCCCTTCGGAGCAGTACTTC. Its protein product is CASSISPSEQYF.

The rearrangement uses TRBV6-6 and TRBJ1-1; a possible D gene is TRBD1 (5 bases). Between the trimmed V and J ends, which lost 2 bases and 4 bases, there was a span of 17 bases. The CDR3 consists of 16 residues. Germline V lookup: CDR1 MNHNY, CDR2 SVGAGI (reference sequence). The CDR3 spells CASSYRGEGSGTEAFF. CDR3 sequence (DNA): TGTGCCAGCAGTTACCGAGGGGAGGGGTCGGGCACTGAAGCTTTCTTT.

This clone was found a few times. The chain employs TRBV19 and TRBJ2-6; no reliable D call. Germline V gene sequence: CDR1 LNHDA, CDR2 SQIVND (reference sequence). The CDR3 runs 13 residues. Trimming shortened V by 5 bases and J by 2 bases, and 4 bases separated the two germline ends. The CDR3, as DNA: TGTGCCAGTAGTCCTCCTGGGGCCAACGTCCTGACTTTC. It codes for CASSPPGANVLTF.

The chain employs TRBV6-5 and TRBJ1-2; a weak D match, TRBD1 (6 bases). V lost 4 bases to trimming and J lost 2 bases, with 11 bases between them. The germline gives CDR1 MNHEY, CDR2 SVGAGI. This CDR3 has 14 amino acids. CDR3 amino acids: CASSSPDRNYGYTF. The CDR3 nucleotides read TGTGCCAGCAGTTCCCCGGACAGAAACTATGGCTACACCTTC.

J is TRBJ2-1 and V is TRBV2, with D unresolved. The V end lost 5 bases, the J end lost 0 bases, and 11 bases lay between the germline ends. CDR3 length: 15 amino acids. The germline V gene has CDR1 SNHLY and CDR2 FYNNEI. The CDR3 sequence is CASSRKGSSYNEQFF. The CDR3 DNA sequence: TGTGCCAGCAGTCGAAAGGGCAGCTCCTACAATGAGCAGTTCTTC.

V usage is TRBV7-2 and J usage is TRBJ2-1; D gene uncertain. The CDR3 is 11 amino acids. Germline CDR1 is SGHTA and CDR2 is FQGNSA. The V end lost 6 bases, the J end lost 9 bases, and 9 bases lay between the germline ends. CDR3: CASSYWSEQFF. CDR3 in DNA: TGTGCCAGCAGTTACTGGAGTGAGCAGTTCTTC.

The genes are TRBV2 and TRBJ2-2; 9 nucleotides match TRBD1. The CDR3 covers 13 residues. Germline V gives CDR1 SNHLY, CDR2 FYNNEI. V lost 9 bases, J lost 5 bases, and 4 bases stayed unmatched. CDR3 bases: TGTGCCAGAGAGGACAGGGGTACCGGGGAGCTGTTTTTT. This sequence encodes CAREDRGTGELFF.

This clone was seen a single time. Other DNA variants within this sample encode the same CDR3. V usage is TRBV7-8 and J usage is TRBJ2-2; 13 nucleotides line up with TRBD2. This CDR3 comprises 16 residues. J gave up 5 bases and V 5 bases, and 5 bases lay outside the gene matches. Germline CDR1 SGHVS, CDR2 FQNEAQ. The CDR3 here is CASSTRLAGGTGELFF. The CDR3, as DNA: TGTGCCAGCAGCACGAGACTAGCGGGAGGAACCGGGGAGCTGTTTTTT.

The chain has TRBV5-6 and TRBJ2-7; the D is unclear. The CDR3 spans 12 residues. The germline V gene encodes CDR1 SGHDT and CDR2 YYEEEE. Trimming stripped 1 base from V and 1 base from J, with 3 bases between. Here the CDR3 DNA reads TGTGCCAGCAGCTTGTTTTCCTACGAGCAGTACTTC. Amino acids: CASSLFSYEQYF.

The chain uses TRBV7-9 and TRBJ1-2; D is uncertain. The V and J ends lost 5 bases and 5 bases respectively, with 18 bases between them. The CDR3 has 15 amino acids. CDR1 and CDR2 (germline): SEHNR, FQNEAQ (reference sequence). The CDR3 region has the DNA TGTGCCAGCAGCCCCACGGTCGGGCGCCCATATGGCTACACCTTC. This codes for CASSPTVGRPYGYTF.

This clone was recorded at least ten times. The CDR3 here is CASSRESNEQFF. The CDR3 DNA reads as TGTGCCAGCAGCCGGGAATCGAATGAGCAGTTCTTC. The chain has TRBV7-9 and TRBJ2-1; a weak D match, TRBD2 (5 bases). This CDR3 spans 12 amino acids. Germline V gene sequence: CDR1 SEHNR, CDR2 FQNEAQ (reference sequence). V was shortened by 5 bases and J by 7 bases, with 9 bases between the two germline ends.

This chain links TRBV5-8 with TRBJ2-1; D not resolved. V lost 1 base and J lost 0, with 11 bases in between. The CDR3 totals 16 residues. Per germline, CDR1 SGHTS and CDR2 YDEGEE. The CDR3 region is CASSLYRMSSYNEQFF. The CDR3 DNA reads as TGTGCCAGCAGCTTGTATCGTATGAGCTCCTACAATGAGCAGTTCTTC.

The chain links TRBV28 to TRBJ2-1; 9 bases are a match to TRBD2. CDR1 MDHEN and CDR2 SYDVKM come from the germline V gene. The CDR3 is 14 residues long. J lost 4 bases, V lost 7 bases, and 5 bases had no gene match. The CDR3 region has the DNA TGTGCCAGCAACCTAGCGGGACTATACAATGAGCAGTTCTTC. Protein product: CASNLAGLYNEQFF. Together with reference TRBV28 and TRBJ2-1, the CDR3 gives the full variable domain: DVKVTQSSRYLVKRTGEKVFLECVQDMDHENMFWYRQDPGLGLRLIYFSYDVKMKEKGDIPEGYSVSREKKERFSLILESASTNQTSMYLCASNLAGLYNEQFFGPGTRLTVL.

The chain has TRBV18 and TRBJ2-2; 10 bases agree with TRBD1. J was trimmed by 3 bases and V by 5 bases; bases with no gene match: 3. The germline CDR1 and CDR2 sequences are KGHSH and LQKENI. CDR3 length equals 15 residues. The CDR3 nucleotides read TGTGCCAGCTCATCCGGGACAGGGGACACCGGGGAGCTGTTTTTT. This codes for CASSSGTGDTGELFF.

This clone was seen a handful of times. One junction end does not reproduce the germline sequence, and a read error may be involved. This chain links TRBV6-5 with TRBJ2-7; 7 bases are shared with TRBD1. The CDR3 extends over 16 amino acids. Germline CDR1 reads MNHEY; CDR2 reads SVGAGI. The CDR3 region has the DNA TGTGCCAGCAGGTACTACTTCCGGGACAGCTCCTACGAGCAGTACTTC. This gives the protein CASRYYFRDSSYEQYF.